The clone carrying this TCR beta chain appeared many times. This entry belongs to a study of T cells in Graves' hyperthyroidism and ophthalmopathy. The CDR3 runs to 16 residues. Per germline, CDR1 LNHDA and CDR2 SQIVND (reference sequence). The V gene lost 2 bases and the J gene lost 3 bases, with 17 bases spanning the gap. Patients were aged 18 to 65, had disease duration under 2 months, and had newly diagnosed hyperthyroidism. RNA transcripts gave rise to amplified TCR beta CDR3 regions. TCR CDR3 underwent first-round RT-PCR with the HTBI primer set. From the multiplex PCR reads, TCRdb called clonotypes with MiXCR, one entry per CDR3 protein. The table has 450,000 to 650,000 distinct CDR3 sequences, around 21% seen once; the top ten hold around a quarter.

This sequence joins TRBV19 and TRBJ2-7; tentative D call: TRBD1 (6 bases). Sequencing was performed on blood. The sequence was collected from a man younger than 35 with Graves' hyperthyroidism. CDR3 loop: CASSISSGQSLYEQYF. DNA of the CDR3: TGTGCCAGTAGTATATCGTCCGGACAGAGCCTCTACGAGCAGTACTTC.